This entry concerns a single T cell receptor (beta chain). The data stem from a study of blood T cell repertoires in COVID-19. Overall study: Samples came from the United States, Italy and Spain, spanning acute and convalescent COVID-19. The cDNA or gDNA used as material had been derived from T cells, B-cell-depleted T cells, or PBMCs.

TCRdb's table, derived via immunoSEQ multiplex PCR, lists solely in-frame clones and lacks some. This sample has some 270,000 clones; roughly 87% occur once, and the top ten carry about 4.5%. This TCR was recovered from a middle-aged woman who had recovered from COVID-19. Sequencing was done on a sample of peripheral blood.

The CDR3 nucleotides are TGTGCCAGCAGTGGCTGGGGACATCTGGGATCGGATGAGCAGTTCTTC. This translates into CASSGWGHLGSDEQFF. The gene calls are TRBV25-1 and TRBJ2-1; the D gene is possibly TRBD1 (6 bases). Germline V gene lookup returns CDR1 MGHDK and CDR2 SYGVNS. Trimming shortened V by 4 bases and J by 8 bases, and 21 bases separated the two germline ends. The CDR3 has 16 amino acids.